A selection of T cell receptor beta chains follows, all from one sample in a study of cytomegalovirus exposure and HLA in healthy donors. The table came from immunoSEQ multiplex PCR; TCRdb's copy has only in-frame clones and leaves some out. The data hold some 180,000 clones, with approximately 78% observed a single time. Sequencing was carried out using PBMCs. These receptors originate from a woman under 30 in good health and CMV-seronegative. CDR3s include the opening cysteine and the closing phenylalanine or tryptophan. The D gene is left open where the match is weak.

J,D,V,CDR3
TRBJ1-5,.,TRBV4-3,CASSLNRVSQPQHF
TRBJ2-1,TRBD1,TRBV11-3,CASSSLQGSNEQFF
TRBJ2-5,.,TRBV5-6,CASSLPGTIQETQYF
TRBJ2-1,TRBD2,TRBV30,CAWSSGGSYNEQFF
TRBJ1-2,.,TRBV4-2,CASSRLEDYGYTF
TRBJ1-2,.,TRBV30,CASGYGYTF
TRBJ2-1,.,TRBV11-3,CASSATGTYNEQFF
TRBJ1-4,.,TRBV2,CASSSFRDTNEKLFF
TRBJ2-1,TRBD2,TRBV4-3,CASSQDNRAEAGHEQFF
TRBJ2-1,.,TRBV11-3,CASSSRLAEDSYNEQFF
TRBJ2-3,TRBD2,TRBV5-6,CASSLLAGGQKDTQYF
TRBJ2-3,TRBD2,TRBV6-6,CASSYSVGGGTDTQYF
TRBJ2-3,TRBD2,TRBV5-8,CASSLVAVAGSDTQYF
.,.,TRBV4-3,CASGGVDEQYF
TRBJ2-7,.,TRBV5-5,CASSLEDTYEQYF
TRBJ2-2,.,TRBV2,CASSADFLNTGELFF
TRBJ1-2,.,TRBV6-5,CASSYTRSGDGYTF
TRBJ2-3,TRBD1,TRBV7-2,CASSAAGTGYDTQYF
TRBJ1-1,TRBD1,TRBV5-1,CASSLERGLSTEAFF
TRBJ2-3,TRBD2,TRBV4-2,CASSPVVTSGATDTQYF
TRBJ1-2,TRBD1,TRBV27,CASSEWGQGAFDGYTF
TRBJ1-1,.,TRBV5-6,CASSLYKTGEAFF
TRBJ2-7,.,TRBV5-6,CASSLAAGSYEQYF
TRBJ1-3,.,TRBV9,CASSAGLSGNTIYF
TRBJ2-5,TRBD1,TRBV5-4,CASSLGTGGQTQYF
TRBJ2-7,TRBD1,TRBV11-2,CASSSSTGGYEQYF
TRBJ2-3,TRBD2,TRBV6-1,CASSEFNIGTSGTDTQYF
TRBJ1-2,.,TRBV4-3,CASSQDLQPGYTF
TRBJ1-5,TRBD1,TRBV28,CASGPGQGNQPQHF
TRBJ2-2,.,TRBV10-1,CASSEFGNGELFF
TRBJ2-2,TRBD2,TRBV5-1,CASSLQAGAGELFF
TRBJ1-4,TRBD1,TRBV19,CASSSGQGARASNEKLFF
TRBJ2-1,.,TRBV7-2,CASSLPPSAYNEQFF
TRBJ2-3,TRBD2,TRBV6-5,CASSRGLAGVDTQYF
TRBJ2-1,.,TRBV9,CASSVEEGQQFF
TRBJ2-4,TRBD1,TRBV5-6,CASSSDRDLTKNIQYF
TRBJ2-2,.,TRBV28,CASSPGPGGTGELFF
TRBJ1-5,TRBD1,TRBV7-2,CASSLGQGEEQPQHF
TRBJ2-1,.,TRBV6-1,CASTRQGKNEQFF
TRBJ2-5,.,TRBV6-6,CASGDSQTQYF